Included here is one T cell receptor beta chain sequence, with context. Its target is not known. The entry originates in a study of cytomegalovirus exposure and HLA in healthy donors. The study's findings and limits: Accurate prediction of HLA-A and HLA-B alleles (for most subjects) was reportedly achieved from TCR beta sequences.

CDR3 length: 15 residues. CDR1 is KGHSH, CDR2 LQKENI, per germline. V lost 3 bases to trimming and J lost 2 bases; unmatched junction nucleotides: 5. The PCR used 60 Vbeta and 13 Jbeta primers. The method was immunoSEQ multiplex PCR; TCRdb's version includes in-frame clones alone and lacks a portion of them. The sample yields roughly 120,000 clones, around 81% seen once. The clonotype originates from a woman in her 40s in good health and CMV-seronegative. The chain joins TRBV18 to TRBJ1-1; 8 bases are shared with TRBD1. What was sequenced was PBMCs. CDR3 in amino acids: CASSPTGGRNTEAFF. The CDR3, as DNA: TGTGCCAGCTCACCCACAGGGGGGAGAAACACTGAAGCTTTCTTT.